This T cell receptor (beta chain) came from a study of T cells in Graves' hyperthyroidism and ophthalmopathy. Trimming cost V 0 bases and J 9 bases, with 17 bases left between them. The CDR3 totals 16 residues. Germline CDR1 LGHDT, CDR2 YNNKEL (reference sequence). Amplification of TCR beta CDR3 regions was performed using RNA transcripts as template. A first-round RT-PCR of the TCR CDR3 used the HTBI primer set. TCRdb re-derived calls from the multiplex PCR reads in MiXCR, one entry per CDR3 protein. The sample has approximately 530,000 distinct CDR3 sequences, over 15% seen once. This clonotype was seen more than once but under ten times.

The sequenced material came from blood. The V gene is TRBV3-1, the J gene TRBJ2-2; D uncertain. This TCR came from a woman younger than 35 with Graves' hyperthyroidism. The CDR3 spells CASSQDRSRVRWELFF. The DNA for the CDR3 is TGTGCCAGCAGCCAAGATCGCTCTCGGGTTAGGTGGGAGCTGTTTTTT.